This T cell receptor (beta chain) appears in the sequencing data of a study of CD8 T cells in Susac syndrome. Germline V gene lookup returns CDR1 SGHDT and CDR2 YYEEEE. Deletions cut 4 bases from V and 6 bases from J, with 11 bases between. The CDR3 is 13 residues long. Healthy donors constituted the controls, which were matched for age and sex. RNA in amounts of roughly 0.5 to 1 ug was reverse transcribed with random hexamers. An immunoSEQ multiplex PCR amplified TCR beta CDR3 over 54 Vbeta and 13 Jbeta. TCRdb recomputed calls from the immunoSEQ multiplex PCR reads with MiXCR, one row per CDR3 protein. The sample yields 65,000 to 75,000 distinct CDR3 sequences, roughly 94% seen once.

The gene calls are TRBV5-6 and TRBJ2-4; possibly TRBD2 for D (7 bases). Sequencing input: CD8+ T cells from PBMCs. The sequence came from a human donor in good health. CDR3: CASSPGGRNIQYF. The CDR3 coding sequence is TGTGCCAGCAGCCCGGGGGGCAGAAACATTCAGTACTTC.